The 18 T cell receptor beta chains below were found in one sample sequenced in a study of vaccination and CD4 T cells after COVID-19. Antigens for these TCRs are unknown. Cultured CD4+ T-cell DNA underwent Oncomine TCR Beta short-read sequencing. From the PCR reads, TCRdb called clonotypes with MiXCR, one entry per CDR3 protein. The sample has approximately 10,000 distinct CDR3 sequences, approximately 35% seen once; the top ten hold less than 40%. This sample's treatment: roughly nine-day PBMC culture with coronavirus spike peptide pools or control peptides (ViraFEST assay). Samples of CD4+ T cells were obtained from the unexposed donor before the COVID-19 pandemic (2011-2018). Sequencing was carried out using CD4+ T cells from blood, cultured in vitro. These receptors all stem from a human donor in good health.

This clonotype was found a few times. DNA of the CDR3: TGTGCCAGCAGTGACACAGATTACAATGAGCAGTTCTTC. It specifies CASSDTDYNEQFF. The rearrangement uses TRBV6-4 and TRBJ2-1; D is uncertain. V lost 2 bases and J lost 4, with 6 bases in between. This CDR3 is 13 amino acids long. Germline assignment: CDR1 MRHNA and CDR2 SNTAGT.

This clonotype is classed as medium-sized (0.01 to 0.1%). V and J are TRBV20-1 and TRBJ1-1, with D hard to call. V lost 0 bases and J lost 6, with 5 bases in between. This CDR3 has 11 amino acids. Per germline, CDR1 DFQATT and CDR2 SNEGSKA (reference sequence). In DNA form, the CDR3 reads TGCAGTGCTAGAGATGCCCCTGAAGCTTTCTTT. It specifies CSARDAPEAFF.

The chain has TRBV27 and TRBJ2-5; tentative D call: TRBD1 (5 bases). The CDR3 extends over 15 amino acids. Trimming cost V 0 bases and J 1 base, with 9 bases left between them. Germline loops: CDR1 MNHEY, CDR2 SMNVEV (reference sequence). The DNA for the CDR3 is TGTGCCAGCAGTTTATCCAGACAGACCCAAGAGACCCAGTACTTC. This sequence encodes CASSLSRQTQETQYF.

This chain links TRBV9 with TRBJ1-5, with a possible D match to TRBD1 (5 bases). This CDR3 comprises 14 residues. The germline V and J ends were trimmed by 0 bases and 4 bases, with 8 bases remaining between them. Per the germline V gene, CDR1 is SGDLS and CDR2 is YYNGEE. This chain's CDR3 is CASSVDGANQPQHF. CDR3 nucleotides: TGTGCCAGCAGCGTAGACGGGGCGAATCAGCCCCAGCATTTT.

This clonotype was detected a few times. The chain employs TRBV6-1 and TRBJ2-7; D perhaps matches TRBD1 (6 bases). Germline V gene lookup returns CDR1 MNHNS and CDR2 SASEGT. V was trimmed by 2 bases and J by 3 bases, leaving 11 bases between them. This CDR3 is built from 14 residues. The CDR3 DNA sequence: TGTGCCAGCAGTGAAAACAGGGTGGGCTACGAGCAGTACTTC. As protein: CASSENRVGYEQYF.

CDR3 DNA: TGCAGTGCTCTTGACCGAGCAGGGACCCAGTACTTC. Its protein product is CSALDRAGTQYF. The rearrangement links TRBV20-1 to TRBJ2-5; D gene unclear. The V gene's germline CDR1 is DFQATT and CDR2 SNEGSKA (reference sequence). Trimming cost V 5 bases and J 7 bases, with 14 bases left between them. CDR3 size: 12 residues.

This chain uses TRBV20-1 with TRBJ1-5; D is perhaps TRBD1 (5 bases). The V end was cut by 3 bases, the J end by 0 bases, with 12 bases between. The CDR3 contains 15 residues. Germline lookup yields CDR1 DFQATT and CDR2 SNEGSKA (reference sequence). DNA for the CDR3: TGCAGTGCTAGTCGGCCCGGGGGTAGCAATCAGCCCCAGCATTTT. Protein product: CSASRPGGSNQPQHF.

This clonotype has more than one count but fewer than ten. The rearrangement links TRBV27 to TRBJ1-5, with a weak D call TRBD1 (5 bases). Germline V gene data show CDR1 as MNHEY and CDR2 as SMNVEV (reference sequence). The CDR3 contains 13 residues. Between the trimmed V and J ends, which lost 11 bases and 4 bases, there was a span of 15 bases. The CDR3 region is CAVQGGLNQPQHF. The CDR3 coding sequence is TGTGCCGTCCAGGGAGGACTGAATCAGCCCCAGCATTTT.

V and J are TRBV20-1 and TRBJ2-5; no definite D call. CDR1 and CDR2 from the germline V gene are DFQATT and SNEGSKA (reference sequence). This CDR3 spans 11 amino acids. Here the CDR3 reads CTVRVQETQYF. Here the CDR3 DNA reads TGCACCGTCCGCGTCCAAGAGACCCAGTACTTC.

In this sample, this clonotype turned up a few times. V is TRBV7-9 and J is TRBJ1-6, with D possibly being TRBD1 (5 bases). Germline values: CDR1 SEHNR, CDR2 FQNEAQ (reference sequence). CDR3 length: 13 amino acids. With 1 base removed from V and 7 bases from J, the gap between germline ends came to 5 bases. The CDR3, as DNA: TGTGCCAGCAGCTTAGAGGGGAATTCACCCCTCCACTTT. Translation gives CASSLEGNSPLHF.

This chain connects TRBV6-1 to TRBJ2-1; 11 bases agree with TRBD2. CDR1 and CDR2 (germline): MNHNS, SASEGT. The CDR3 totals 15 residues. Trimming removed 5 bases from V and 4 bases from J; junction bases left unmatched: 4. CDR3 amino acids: CASSTSGGRYNEQFF. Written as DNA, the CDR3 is TGTGCCAGCAGTACTAGCGGGGGCCGGTACAATGAGCAGTTCTTC.

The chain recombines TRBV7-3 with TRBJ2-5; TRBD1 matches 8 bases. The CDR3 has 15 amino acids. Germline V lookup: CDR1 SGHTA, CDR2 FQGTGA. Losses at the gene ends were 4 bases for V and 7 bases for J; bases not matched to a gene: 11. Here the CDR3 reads CASSSPDRAKGTQYF. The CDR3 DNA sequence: TGTGCCAGCAGCTCCCCGGACAGGGCGAAGGGGACCCAGTACTTC. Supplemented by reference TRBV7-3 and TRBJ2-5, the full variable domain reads GAGVSQTPSNKVTEKGKYVELRCDPISGHTALYWYRQSLGQGPEFLIYFQGTGAADDSGLPNDRFFAVRPEGSVSTLKIQRTERGDSAVYLCASSSPDRAKGTQYFGPGTRLLVL.

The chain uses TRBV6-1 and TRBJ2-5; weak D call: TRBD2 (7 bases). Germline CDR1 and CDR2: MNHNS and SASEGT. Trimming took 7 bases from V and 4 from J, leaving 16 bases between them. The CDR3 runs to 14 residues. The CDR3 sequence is CASTRTGGRETQYF. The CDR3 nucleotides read TGTGCCAGCACCCGAACGGGGGGCCGAGAGACCCAGTACTTC.

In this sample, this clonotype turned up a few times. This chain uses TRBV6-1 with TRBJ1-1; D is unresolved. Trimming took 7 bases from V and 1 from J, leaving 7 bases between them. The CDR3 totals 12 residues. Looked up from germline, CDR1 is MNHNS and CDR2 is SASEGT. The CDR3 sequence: CASNRANTEAFF. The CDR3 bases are TGTGCCAGCAATAGGGCGAACACTGAAGCTTTCTTT.

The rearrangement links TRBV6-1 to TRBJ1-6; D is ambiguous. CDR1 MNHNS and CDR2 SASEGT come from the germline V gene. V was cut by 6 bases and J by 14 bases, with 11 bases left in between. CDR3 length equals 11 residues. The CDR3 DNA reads TGTGCCAGCAGGGACGTTATGGCCCTCCACTTT. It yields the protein CASRDVMALHF.

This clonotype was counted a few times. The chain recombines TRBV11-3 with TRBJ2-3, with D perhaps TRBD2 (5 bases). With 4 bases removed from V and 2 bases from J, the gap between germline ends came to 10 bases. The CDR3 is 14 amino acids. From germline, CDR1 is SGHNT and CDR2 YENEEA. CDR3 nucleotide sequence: TGTGCCAGCAGCTCGAGAGGGAACACAGATACGCAGTATTTT. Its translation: CASSSRGNTDTQYF.

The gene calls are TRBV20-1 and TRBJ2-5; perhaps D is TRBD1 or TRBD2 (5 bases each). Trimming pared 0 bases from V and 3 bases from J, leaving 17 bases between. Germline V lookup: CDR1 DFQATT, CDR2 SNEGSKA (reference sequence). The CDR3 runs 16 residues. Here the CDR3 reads CSARDRRVRTKETQYF. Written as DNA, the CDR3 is TGCAGTGCTAGAGATCGGCGGGTTAGGACAAAAGAGACCCAGTACTTC.

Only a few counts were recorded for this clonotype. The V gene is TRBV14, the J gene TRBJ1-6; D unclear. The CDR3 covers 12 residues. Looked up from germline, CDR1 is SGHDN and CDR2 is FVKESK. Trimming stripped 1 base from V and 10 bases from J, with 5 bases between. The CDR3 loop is CASSQGVSPLHF. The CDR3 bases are TGTGCCAGCAGCCAAGGAGTATCACCCCTCCACTTT.